A single sample is the source of the 2 T cell receptor beta chains below, sequenced in a study of T cells expressing NK-cell markers. TCRdb re-called the 5' RACE reads, yielding one record per CDR3 amino acid sequence without DNA. The sample's table shows about 260,000 distinct CDR3 sequences. Sequenced: blood T cells: a sorted CD56 or NKG2C T cell subset, CD4+ or CD8+ T cells, or bulk PBMC T cells (not recorded which). The receptors originated from a woman aged 18 to 75 in good health.

The J gene is TRBJ2-2, the V gene TRBV7-2; TCRdb picks TRBD1, but there is no DNA to check that call. The germline V gene has CDR1 SGHTA and CDR2 FQGNSA. CDR3 length equals 16 residues. The CDR3 is CASSQRTGSNTGELFF.

This rearrangement joins TRBV5-1 to TRBJ2-1; TCRdb lists TRBD1, though no DNA is available to test this call. CDR3 length: 14 residues. Germline values: CDR1 SGHRS, CDR2 YFSETQ. The CDR3 here is CASSLDGTYNEQFF.